This T cell receptor beta chain was documented in a study of beta chain features in type 1 diabetes. Overall study findings and caveats: Moderate yet significant TCRB CDR3 shortening was seen in Type 1 diabetes patients in all four CD4+ subsets. PCR might favor shorter templates, but any such skew would affect patients and controls equally. Naive, central memory and Treg TCRB repertoires appeared more alike in patients than in healthy donors.

Via CD45RO/CCR7/CD25/CD127/CD95/CD27, cells of the CD4+ naive, central memory, regulatory and stem cell-like memory subsets were sorted. Since all of the isolated RNA was reverse transcribed, expressed TCRB transcripts were what got sequenced. Measured with immunoSEQ multiplex PCR; TCRdb has only the in-frame clones, and not every one. Counted here are about 740,000 clones, 13% occurring once; the ten biggest clones make up less than 0.025%. Details on this clone: Its antigen remains unidentified.

The sequence came from a man younger than 35 with type 1 diabetes. Sequenced input: naive CD4+ T cells from blood.

The CDR3 DNA reads as TGTGCCAGCACCCTGTCGGGGGGGAACTATGGCTACACCTTC. Protein product: CASTLSGGNYGYTF. The V and J genes are TRBV28 and TRBJ1-2; D possibly corresponds to TRBD1 (5 bases). CDR3 size: 14 residues. The V gene lost 7 bases and the J gene lost 2 bases, with 14 bases spanning the gap. The germline CDR1 and CDR2 sequences are MDHEN and SYDVKM.